The next 15 T cell receptor beta chains were all read from a single sample in a study of follicular helper T cells after annual influenza vaccination. Clones were sequenced by immunoSEQ multiplex PCR, and TCRdb holds only the in-frame ones, with some missing. Among about 12,000 clones listed, approximately 80% were seen once. Time point reported: 2015-2016 season, pre-vaccination. The source was CXCR5+ CD38- circulating T follicular helper cells from blood, collected on the day of influenza vaccination. The subset here: circulating Tfh, non-naive CD4+CXCR5+PD-1+ (ICOS+CD38+ or ICOS-CD38-). The receptors come from an adult who received the influenza vaccine.

In its sample, this clone was seen a few times. This chain uses TRBV2 with TRBJ2-6; a possible D gene is TRBD2 (5 bases). The V and J ends lost 6 bases and 3 bases respectively, with 12 bases between them. The CDR3 is 15 residues long. CDR1 and CDR2 (germline): SNHLY, FYNNEI. CDR3 bases: TGTGCCAGCAGCCCCTTGGGGAGTGGGGCCAACGTCCTGACTTTC. Residues: CASSPLGSGANVLTF. The entire variable domain, with the rest obtained from reference TRBV2 and TRBJ2-6, is as follows: EPEVTQTPSHQVTQMGQEVILRCVPISNHLYFYWYRQILGQKVEFLVSFYNNEISEKSEIFDDQFSVERPDGSNFTLKIRSTKLEDSAMYFCASSPLGSGANVLTFGAGSRLTVL.

The chain combines TRBV7-9 with TRBJ2-1; 12 positions match TRBD2. This CDR3 spans 16 amino acids. Germline lookup yields CDR1 SEHNR and CDR2 FQNEAQ (reference sequence). V gave up 5 bases and J gave up 6 bases; unmatched junction bases: 8. CDR3 residues: CASSVGTSGLGNEQFF. CDR3 bases: TGTGCCAGCAGCGTAGGGACTAGCGGGTTAGGCAATGAGCAGTTCTTC.

This clone was detected only a few times. In nucleotides, the CDR3 is TGTGCCAGCAGTGACCAGCAGGGTGGTCAGCCCCAGCATTTT. This sequence encodes CASSDQQGGQPQHF. This chain uses TRBV2 with TRBJ1-5, with a possible D match to TRBD1 (5 bases). The V gene's germline CDR1 is SNHLY and CDR2 FYNNEI. The CDR3 is 14 amino acids. V lost 3 bases, J lost 6 bases, and 12 bases lay in between.

The chain recombines TRBV5-1 with TRBJ2-7, with D unresolved. Germline assignment: CDR1 SGHRS and CDR2 YFSETQ. Trimming removed 0 bases from V and 0 bases from J, with 10 bases in between. CDR3 size: 15 residues. CDR3 nucleotide sequence: TGCGCCAGCAGCTTGGAAGAAACTTACTCCTACGAGCAGTACTTC. It yields the protein CASSLEETYSYEQYF.

The chain links TRBV18 to TRBJ1-1; tentative D call: TRBD1 (5 bases). The CDR3 spans 13 residues. Per germline, CDR1 KGHSH and CDR2 LQKENI. V lost 3 bases to trimming and J lost 1 base, with 6 bases between them. The CDR3 loop reads CASSPQGNTEAFF. In DNA, the CDR3 is TGTGCCAGCTCACCCCAGGGGAACACTGAAGCTTTCTTT.

The V gene is TRBV9, the J gene TRBJ2-7; the D is unclear. In germline, CDR1 is SGDLS, CDR2 YYNGEE. The V end was cut by 4 bases, the J end by 7 bases, with 18 bases between. The CDR3 is made up of 14 amino acids. For the CDR3, the DNA is TGTGCCAGCAGCACATCGGACGACCCAGCTGAGCAGTACTTC. It is translated as CASSTSDDPAEQYF.

This chain connects TRBV30 to TRBJ2-3, with D hard to call. This CDR3 contains 11 residues. Looked up from germline, CDR1 is GTSNPN and CDR2 is SVGIG (reference sequence). The ends were cut back, 5 bases at V and 1 base at J, with 4 bases in the middle. The CDR3 reads CAWERTDTQYF. DNA for the CDR3: TGTGCCTGGGAACGCACAGATACGCAGTATTTT.

This sequence joins TRBV7-2 and TRBJ1-2, with 7 bases lining up with TRBD1. The germline V gene encodes CDR1 SGHTA and CDR2 FQGNSA. The CDR3 is 15 amino acids. Trimming at V came to 5 bases and at J to 4 bases, leaving 10 bases not matched to a gene. CDR3 amino acids: CASSPGGGSPYGYTF. The CDR3 coding sequence is TGTGCCAGCAGCCCAGGGGGAGGGTCCCCCTATGGCTACACCTTC.

The rearrangement links TRBV30 to TRBJ1-5; D remains ambiguous. Between the trimmed V and J ends, which lost 5 bases and 3 bases, there was a span of 11 bases. CDR3 length: 13 residues. CDR1 and CDR2 (germline): GTSNPN, SVGIG (reference sequence). DNA of the CDR3: TGTGCCTGGTCACCAAAGCTCAATCAGCCCCAGCATTTT. Amino acid sequence: CAWSPKLNQPQHF. The full variable domain, rest sourced from reference TRBV30 and TRBJ1-5, is SQTIHQWPATLVQPVGSPLSLECTVEGTSNPNLYWYRQAAGRGLQLLFYSVGIGQISSEVPQNLSASRPQDRQFILSSKKLLLSDSGFYLCAWSPKLNQPQHFGDGTRLSIL.

This chain joins TRBV4-1 and TRBJ1-2, with D uncertain. CDR1 MGHRA and CDR2 YSYEKL come from the germline V gene. V was shortened by 0 bases and J by 7 bases, with 21 bases between the two germline ends. CDR3 length: 17 amino acids. CDR3 nucleotides: TGCGCCAGCAGCCAAGATGTATTACGAAAGGGTATATCTGGCTACACCTTC. This encodes CASSQDVLRKGISGYTF.

This clone turned up a few times. This chain links TRBV6-5 with TRBJ1-1, with unresolved D. V was cut by 4 bases and J by 4 bases, with 16 bases left in between. The CDR3 runs to 15 residues. Germline V gives CDR1 MNHEY, CDR2 SVGAGI. In DNA form, the CDR3 reads TGTGCCAGCAGTTCCACAGATGGGGTTGGCACTGAAGCTTTCTTT. Translation gives CASSSTDGVGTEAFF.

The V gene is TRBV28, the J gene TRBJ1-2; the match to TRBD1 covers 7 bases. There are 12 residues in the CDR3. Germline CDR1 is MDHEN and CDR2 is SYDVKM. With 8 bases clipped from V and 4 bases from J, the junction kept 4 bases outside the gene matches. DNA for the CDR3: TGTGCCAGCCGGACAGGAAGCTATGGCTACACCTTC. This gives the protein CASRTGSYGYTF.

Only a few counts were recorded for this clone. The chain employs TRBV6-6 and TRBJ2-7, with D uncertain. The length of the CDR3 is 10 residues. Trimming left V 10 bases short and J 4 bases short, with 8 bases between. Germline V gene data show CDR1 as MNHNY and CDR2 as SVGAGI (reference sequence). The CDR3 coding sequence is TGTGCCACCAGAGATTACGAGCAGTACTTC. Protein product: CATRDYEQYF.

The chain employs TRBV30 and TRBJ1-3, with 9 positions matching TRBD1. Germline trimming cut 3 bases from V and 0 bases from J; bases unmatched to any gene: 12. The CDR3 runs 18 residues. Germline assignment: CDR1 GTSNPN and CDR2 SVGIG (reference sequence). CDR3 in amino acids: CAWSRDRVPVFSGNTIYF. CDR3 sequence (DNA): TGTGCCTGGAGCCGGGACAGGGTACCAGTCTTCTCTGGAAACACCATATATTTT. The whole variable domain, filled in from reference TRBV30 and TRBJ1-3, reads SQTIHQWPATLVQPVGSPLSLECTVEGTSNPNLYWYRQAAGRGLQLLFYSVGIGQISSEVPQNLSASRPQDRQFILSSKKLLLSDSGFYLCAWSRDRVPVFSGNTIYFGEGSWLTVV.

The chain joins TRBV7-5 to TRBJ1-6. TRBV7-5 is designated a pseudogene. This CDR3 is built from 15 residues. The CDR3 nucleotides are TGTGCCAGAAGCTTTGATCAACGCAAGAATTCACCCCTCCACTTT. The encoded protein is CARSFDQRKNSPLHF.